This T cell receptor (beta chain) was obtained from a study of cytomegalovirus exposure and HLA in healthy donors. This PCR relied on a set of 60 Vbeta primers and 13 Jbeta primers. TCRdb's copy holds only in-frame clones and misses some; the assay was immunoSEQ multiplex PCR. The data show tens of thousands of clones, with roughly 80% seen just once and roughly 1.2% held by the top ten. This CDR3 comprises 15 residues. Germline V lookup: CDR1 SGHRS, CDR2 YFSETQ. V was trimmed by 4 bases and J by 10 bases, leaving 21 bases between them. The TCR was taken from a girl aged 2 to 10 in good health and CMV-seropositive. This chain connects TRBV5-1 to TRBJ2-1; a weak D match, TRBD2 (6 bases). Sequencing input: PBMCs. In nucleotides, the CDR3 is TGCGCCAGCAGCGCGCAGGGCGGGATGTCCCCAGAGCAGTTCTTC. It translates to CASSAQGGMSPEQFF.